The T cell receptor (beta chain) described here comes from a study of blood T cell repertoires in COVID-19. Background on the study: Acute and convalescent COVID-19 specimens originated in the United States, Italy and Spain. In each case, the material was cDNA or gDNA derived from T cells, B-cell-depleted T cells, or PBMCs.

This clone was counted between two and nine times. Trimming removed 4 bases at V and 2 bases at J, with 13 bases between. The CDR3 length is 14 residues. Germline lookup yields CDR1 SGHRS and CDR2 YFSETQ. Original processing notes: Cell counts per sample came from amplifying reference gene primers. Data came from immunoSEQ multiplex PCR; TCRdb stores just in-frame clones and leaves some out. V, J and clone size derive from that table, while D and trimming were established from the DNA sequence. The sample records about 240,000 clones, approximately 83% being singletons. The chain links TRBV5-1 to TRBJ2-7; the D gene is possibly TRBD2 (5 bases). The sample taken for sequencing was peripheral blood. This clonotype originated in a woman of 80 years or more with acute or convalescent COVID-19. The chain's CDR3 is CASSERADPYEQYF. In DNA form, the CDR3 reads TGCGCCAGCAGCGAGAGAGCGGACCCCTACGAGCAGTACTTC.